This TCR beta chain emerged from a study of blood T cell repertoires in COVID-19. Clones were read by immunoSEQ multiplex PCR, and TCRdb kept only the in-frame ones, dropping some. The table includes over 300,000 clones, more than 75% detected once. Participant-given clinical history determined each cohort assignment. Sequenced sample: PBMCs or T cells enriched from blood (not recorded which). This sequence originates from a woman younger than 35 who had recovered from COVID-19.

The CDR3 loop reads CASSLAPPGIAYEQYF. The CDR3 DNA follows: TGTGCCAGCAGCTTAGCGCCTCCAGGGATCGCCTACGAGCAGTACTTC. The genes are TRBV7-8 and TRBJ2-7; D may be TRBD1 (5 bases). Germline values: CDR1 SGHVS, CDR2 FQNEAQ. Deletions cut 0 bases from V and 2 bases from J, with 14 bases between. This CDR3 has 16 amino acids.